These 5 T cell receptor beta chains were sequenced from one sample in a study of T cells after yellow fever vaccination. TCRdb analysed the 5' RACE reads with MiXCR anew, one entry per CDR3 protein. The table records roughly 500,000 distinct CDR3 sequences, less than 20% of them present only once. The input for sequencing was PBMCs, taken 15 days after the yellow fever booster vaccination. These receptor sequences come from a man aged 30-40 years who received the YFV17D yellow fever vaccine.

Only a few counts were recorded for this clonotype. The CDR3 reads CASSFWDRDYEQYF. The CDR3 nucleotides are TGTGCCAGCAGCTTTTGGGACAGGGACTACGAGCAGTACTTC. The rearrangement joins TRBV7-9 to TRBJ2-7, with 9 bases that match TRBD1. The CDR3 loop spans 14 amino acids. CDR1 and CDR2 (germline): SEHNR, FQNEAQ (reference sequence). The V segment lost 3 bases and the J segment 3 bases; nucleotides outside the gene matches: 3.

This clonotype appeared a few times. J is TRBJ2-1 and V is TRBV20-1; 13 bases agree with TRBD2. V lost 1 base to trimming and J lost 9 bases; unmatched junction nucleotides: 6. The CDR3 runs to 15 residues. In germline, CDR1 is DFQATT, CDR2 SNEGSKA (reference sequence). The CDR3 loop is CSARGTSGRAFEQFF. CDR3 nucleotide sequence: TGCAGTGCTAGAGGAACTAGCGGGAGGGCCTTTGAGCAGTTCTTC.

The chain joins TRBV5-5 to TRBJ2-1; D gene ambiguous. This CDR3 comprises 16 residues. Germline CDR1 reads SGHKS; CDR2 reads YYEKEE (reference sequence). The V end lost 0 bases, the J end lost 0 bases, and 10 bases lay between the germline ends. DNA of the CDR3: TGTGCCAGCAGCTTGGAAGAGCGAGGCTCCTACAATGAGCAGTTCTTC. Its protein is CASSLEERGSYNEQFF.

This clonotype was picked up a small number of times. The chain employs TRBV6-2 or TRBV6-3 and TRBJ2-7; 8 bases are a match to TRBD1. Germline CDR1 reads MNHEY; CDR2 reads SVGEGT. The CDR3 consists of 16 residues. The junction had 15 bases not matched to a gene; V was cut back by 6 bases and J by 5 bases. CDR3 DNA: TGTGCCAGCAGCCAGACCCGGGACAGGCCGTTCGACGAGCAGTACTTC. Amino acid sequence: CASSQTRDRPFDEQYF.

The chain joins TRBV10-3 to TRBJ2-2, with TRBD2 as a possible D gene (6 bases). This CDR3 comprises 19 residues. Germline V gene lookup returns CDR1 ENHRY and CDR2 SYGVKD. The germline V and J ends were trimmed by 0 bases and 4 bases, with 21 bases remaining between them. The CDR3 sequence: CAISESRGDSRRGTGELFF. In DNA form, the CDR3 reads TGTGCCATCAGTGAGTCCCGAGGGGACTCACGCCGTGGCACCGGGGAGCTGTTTTTT.